This is a list of T cell receptor beta chains from one sample in a study of cytomegalovirus exposure and HLA in healthy donors. This table comes from immunoSEQ multiplex PCR, and its TCRdb copy is limited to in-frame clones, with some not included. The repertoire consists of approximately 150,000 clones, with about 80% occurring once and the leading ten covering roughly 9%. Sequencing used PBMCs. The receptor source for this set is a young man in good health and CMV-seropositive. Both conserved end residues are part of each CDR3. The order of the fields is D gene, J gene, V gene, clone size, CDR3 protein, CDR3 DNA. A D gene is named only where the DNA matches it firmly. Part of the rows lack a size; the others show once, few, many or a class for expanded clones.

D gene: TRBD1; J gene: TRBJ2-5; V gene: TRBV7-8; clone size: .; CDR3 protein: CASSPQGSETQYF; CDR3 DNA: TGTGCCAGCAGCCCACAGGGGTCAGAGACCCAGTACTTC
D gene: TRBD1; J gene: TRBJ1-2; V gene: TRBV5-6; clone size: .; CDR3 protein: CASSLGDRPYTF; CDR3 DNA: TGTGCCAGCAGCTTGGGGGACAGACCCTACACCTTC
D gene: TRBD2; J gene: TRBJ2-1; V gene: TRBV9; clone size: once; CDR3 protein: CASSVSGGLNNEQFF; CDR3 DNA: TGTGCCAGCAGCGTTAGCGGGGGGCTCAACAATGAGCAGTTCTTC
D gene: .; J gene: TRBJ1-5; V gene: TRBV4-3; clone size: few; CDR3 protein: CASSQDRGRAQPQHF; CDR3 DNA: TGCGCCAGCAGCCAAGACCGCGGCAGGGCTCAGCCCCAGCATTTT
D gene: TRBD2; J gene: TRBJ2-5; V gene: TRBV2; clone size: .; CDR3 protein: CASSGLAGDGETQYF; CDR3 DNA: TGTGCCAGCAGTGGACTAGCGGGAGACGGCGAGACCCAGTACTTC
D gene: TRBD1; J gene: TRBJ2-1; V gene: TRBV5-1; clone size: .; CDR3 protein: CASSEGQMWGNEQFF; CDR3 DNA: TGCGCCAGCAGCGAGGGACAGATGTGGGGAAATGAGCAGTTCTTC
D gene: TRBD1; J gene: TRBJ1-4; V gene: TRBV7-9; clone size: .; CDR3 protein: CASSQTGRDNEKLFF; CDR3 DNA: TGTGCCAGCAGCCAGACAGGGCGAGATAATGAAAAACTGTTTTTT
D gene: TRBD2; J gene: TRBJ2-3; V gene: TRBV25-1; clone size: .; CDR3 protein: CASSEAGGGYTDTQYF; CDR3 DNA: TGTGCCAGCAGTGAGGCGGGAGGGGGGTACACAGATACGCAGTATTTT
D gene: TRBD1; J gene: TRBJ2-1; V gene: TRBV30; clone size: .; CDR3 protein: CAVTGGSSYNEQFF; CDR3 DNA: TGTGCCGTTACAGGGGGCTCATCCTACAATGAGCAGTTCTTC
D gene: .; J gene: TRBJ1-5; V gene: TRBV7-9; clone size: .; CDR3 protein: CASSYAGVNQPQHF; CDR3 DNA: TGTGCCAGCAGCTATGCAGGGGTAAATCAGCCCCAGCATTTT